This TCR beta chain comes out of a study of T cell repertoires in cytomegalovirus infection. The overall study: From public TCR beta signatures came an indication of both CMV infection and matching HLA type. Study results and caveats: Dominant in the ex vivo response were TCR beta clonotypes restricted by HLA-C and specific for CMV.

This clonotype turned up a few times. Its specificity is not known. TCRdb redid the calling of the reads with MiXCR, one entry per CDR3 protein. Here the sample spans fewer than 200,000 distinct CDR3 sequences, around 20% being singletons. J was trimmed by 2 bases and V by 3 bases; bases with no gene match: 10. The CDR3 extends over 16 amino acids. Germline V lookup: CDR1 MDHEN, CDR2 SYDVKM. The genes are TRBV28 and TRBJ2-7; 7 positions agree with TRBD1. The sequence was obtained from a human donor in good health (CMV status not recorded). Some clones in this sample may be carry-over from other donors' samples. The specimen sequenced was PBMCs. CDR3 DNA: TGTGCCAGCAGTTTTCGGGTCAGGGGGTCAACCTACGAGCAGTACTTC. Its translation: CASSFRVRGSTYEQYF.